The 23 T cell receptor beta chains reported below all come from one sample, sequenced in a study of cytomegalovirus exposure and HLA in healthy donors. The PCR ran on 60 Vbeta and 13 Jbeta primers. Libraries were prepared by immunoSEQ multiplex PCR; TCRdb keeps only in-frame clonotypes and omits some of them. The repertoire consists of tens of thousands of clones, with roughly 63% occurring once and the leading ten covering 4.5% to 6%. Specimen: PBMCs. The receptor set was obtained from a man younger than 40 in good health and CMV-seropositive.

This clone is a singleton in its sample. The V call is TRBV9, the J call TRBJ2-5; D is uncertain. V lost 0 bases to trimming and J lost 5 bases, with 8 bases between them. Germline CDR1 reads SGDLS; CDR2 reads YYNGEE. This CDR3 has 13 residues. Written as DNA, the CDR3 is TGTGCCAGCAGCGTAGGAGCAACGGAGACCCAGTACTTC. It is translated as CASSVGATETQYF.

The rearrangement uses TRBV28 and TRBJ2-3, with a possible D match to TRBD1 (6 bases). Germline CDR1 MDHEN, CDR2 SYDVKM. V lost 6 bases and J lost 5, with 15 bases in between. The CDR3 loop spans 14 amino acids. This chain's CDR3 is CASRLSGAGDTQYF. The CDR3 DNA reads TGTGCCAGCAGGTTGTCAGGGGCGGGAGATACGCAGTATTTT.

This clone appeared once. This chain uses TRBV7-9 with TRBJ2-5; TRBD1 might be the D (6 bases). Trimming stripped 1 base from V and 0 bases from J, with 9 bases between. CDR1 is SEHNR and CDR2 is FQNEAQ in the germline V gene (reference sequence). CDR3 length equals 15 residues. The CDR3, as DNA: TGTGCCAGCAGCTTAGGGTCAGGGGACCAAGAGACCCAGTACTTC. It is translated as CASSLGSGDQETQYF.

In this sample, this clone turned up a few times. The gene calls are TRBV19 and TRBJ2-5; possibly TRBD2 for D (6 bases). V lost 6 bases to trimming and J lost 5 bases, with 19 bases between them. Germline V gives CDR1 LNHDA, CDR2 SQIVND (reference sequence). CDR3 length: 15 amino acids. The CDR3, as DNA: TGTGCCAGTAGAAAATCGGGACTGGAGGGGGAGACCCAGTACTTC. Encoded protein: CASRKSGLEGETQYF.

CDR3 nucleotide sequence: TGCGCCAGCAGCCAAGACCGAAAGACTAGCAGGAATGAGCAGTTCTTC. Amino acid sequence: CASSQDRKTSRNEQFF. The genes are TRBV4-3 and TRBJ2-1, with 7 positions matching TRBD2. V shed 0 bases and J 7 bases; nucleotides not matched to a gene: 9. Germline CDR1 LGHNA, CDR2 YSLEER. The CDR3 extends over 16 amino acids.

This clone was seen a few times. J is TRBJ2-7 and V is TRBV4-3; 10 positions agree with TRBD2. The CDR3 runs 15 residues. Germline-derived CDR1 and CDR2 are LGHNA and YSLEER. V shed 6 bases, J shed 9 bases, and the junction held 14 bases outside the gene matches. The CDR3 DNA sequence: TGCGCCAGCAGTCCGGAGGGTGCTAGCGGGAGTGTGCAGTACTTC. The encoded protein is CASSPEGASGSVQYF.

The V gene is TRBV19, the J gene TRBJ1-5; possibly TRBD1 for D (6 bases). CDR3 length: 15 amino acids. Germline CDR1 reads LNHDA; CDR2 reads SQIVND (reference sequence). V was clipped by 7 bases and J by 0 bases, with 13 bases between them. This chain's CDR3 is CASIRTDYSNQPQHF. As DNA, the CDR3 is TGTGCCAGTATTCGGACAGATTATAGCAATCAGCCCCAGCATTTT.

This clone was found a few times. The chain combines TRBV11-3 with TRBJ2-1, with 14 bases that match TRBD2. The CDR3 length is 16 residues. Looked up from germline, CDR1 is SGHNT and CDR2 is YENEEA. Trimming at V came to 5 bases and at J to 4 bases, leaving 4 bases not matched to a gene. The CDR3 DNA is TGTGCCAGCAGCGGGACTAGCGGGGGTCAATACAATGAGCAGTTCTTC. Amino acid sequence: CASSGTSGGQYNEQFF. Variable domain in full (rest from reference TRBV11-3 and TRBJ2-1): EAGVVQSPRYKIIEKKQPVAFWCNPISGHNTLYWYLQNLGQGPELLIRYENEEAVDDSQLPKDRFSAERLKGVDSTLKIQPAELGDSAVYLCASSGTSGGQYNEQFFGPGTRLTVL.

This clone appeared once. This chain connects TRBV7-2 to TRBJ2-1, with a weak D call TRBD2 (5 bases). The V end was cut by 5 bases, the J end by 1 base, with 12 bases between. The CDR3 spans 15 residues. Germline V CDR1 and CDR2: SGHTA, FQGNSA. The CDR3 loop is CASSPWRYSYNEQFF. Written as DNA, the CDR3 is TGTGCCAGCAGCCCTTGGAGGTATTCCTACAATGAGCAGTTCTTC.

The chain's CDR3 is CASRGLVRFRSNYEQYF. CDR3 coding DNA: TGTGCCAGCAGGGGACTAGTCCGCTTTAGGTCAAACTACGAGCAGTACTTC. The chain uses TRBV28 and TRBJ2-7; TRBD2 matches 8 bases. Germline-derived CDR1 and CDR2 are MDHEN and SYDVKM. This CDR3 comprises 17 residues. Losses at the gene ends were 6 bases for V and 3 bases for J; bases not matched to a gene: 16. Filled out from reference TRBV28 and TRBJ2-7, the complete variable domain reads DVKVTQSSRYLVKRTGEKVFLECVQDMDHENMFWYRQDPGLGLRLIYFSYDVKMKEKGDIPEGYSVSREKKERFSLILESASTNQTSMYLCASRGLVRFRSNYEQYFGPGTRLTVT.

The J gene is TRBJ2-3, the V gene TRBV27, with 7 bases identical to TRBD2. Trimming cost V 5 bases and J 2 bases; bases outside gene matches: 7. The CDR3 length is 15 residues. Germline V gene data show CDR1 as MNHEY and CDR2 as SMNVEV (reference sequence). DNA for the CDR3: TGTGCCAGCAGTACCCCAGGGACTAACACAGATACGCAGTATTTT. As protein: CASSTPGTNTDTQYF.

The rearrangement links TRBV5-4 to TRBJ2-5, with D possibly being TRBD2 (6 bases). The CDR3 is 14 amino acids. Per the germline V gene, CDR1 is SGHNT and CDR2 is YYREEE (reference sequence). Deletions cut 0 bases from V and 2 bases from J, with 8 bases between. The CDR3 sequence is CASSLGGMQETQYF. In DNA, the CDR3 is TGTGCCAGCAGCTTGGGCGGGATGCAAGAGACCCAGTACTTC.

CDR3 nucleotides: TGTGCCAGCAGCTTATATGGTTCGGGGGTACCGAACACCGGGGAGCTGTTTTTT. Amino acids: CASSLYGSGVPNTGELFF. The chain joins TRBV7-9 to TRBJ2-2; TRBD2 might be the D (6 bases). The V and J ends lost 2 bases and 0 bases respectively, with 16 bases between them. Germline CDR1 is SEHNR and CDR2 is FQNEAQ (reference sequence). The CDR3 loop spans 18 amino acids.

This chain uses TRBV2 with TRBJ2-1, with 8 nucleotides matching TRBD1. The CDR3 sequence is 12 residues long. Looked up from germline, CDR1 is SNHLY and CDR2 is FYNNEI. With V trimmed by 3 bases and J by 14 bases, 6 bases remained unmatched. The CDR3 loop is CASSDLDRVEFF. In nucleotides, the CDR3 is TGTGCCAGCAGTGATTTGGACAGGGTAGAGTTCTTC.

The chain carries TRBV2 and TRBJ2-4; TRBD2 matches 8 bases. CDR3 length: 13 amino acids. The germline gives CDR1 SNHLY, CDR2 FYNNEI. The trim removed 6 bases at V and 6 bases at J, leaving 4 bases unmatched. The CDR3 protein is CASRGLAGNIQYF. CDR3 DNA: TGTGCCAGCAGAGGACTAGCCGGAAACATTCAGTACTTC. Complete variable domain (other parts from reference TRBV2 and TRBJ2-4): EPEVTQTPSHQVTQMGQEVILRCVPISNHLYFYWYRQILGQKVEFLVSFYNNEISEKSEIFDDQFSVERPDGSNFTLKIRSTKLEDSAMYFCASRGLAGNIQYFGAGTRLSVL.

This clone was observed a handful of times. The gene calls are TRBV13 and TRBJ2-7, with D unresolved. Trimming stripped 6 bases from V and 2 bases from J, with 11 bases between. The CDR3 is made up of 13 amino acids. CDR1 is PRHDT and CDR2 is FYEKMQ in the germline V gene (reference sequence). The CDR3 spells CASRFGATYEQYF. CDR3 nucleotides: TGTGCCAGCAGATTTGGTGCTACCTACGAGCAGTACTTC.

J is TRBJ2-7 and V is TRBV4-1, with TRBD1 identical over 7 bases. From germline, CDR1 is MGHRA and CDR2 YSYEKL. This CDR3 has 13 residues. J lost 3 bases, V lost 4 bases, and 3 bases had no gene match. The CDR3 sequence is CASSPTGDYEQYF. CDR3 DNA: TGCGCCAGCAGCCCCACAGGGGACTACGAGCAGTACTTC.

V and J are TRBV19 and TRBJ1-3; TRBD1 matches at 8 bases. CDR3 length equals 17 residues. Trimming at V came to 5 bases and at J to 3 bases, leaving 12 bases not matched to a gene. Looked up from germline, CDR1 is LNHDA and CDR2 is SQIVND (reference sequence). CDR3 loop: CASSSNQGARGGNTIYF. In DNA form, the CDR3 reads TGTGCCAGTAGTTCGAATCAGGGGGCGCGAGGTGGAAACACCATATATTTT.

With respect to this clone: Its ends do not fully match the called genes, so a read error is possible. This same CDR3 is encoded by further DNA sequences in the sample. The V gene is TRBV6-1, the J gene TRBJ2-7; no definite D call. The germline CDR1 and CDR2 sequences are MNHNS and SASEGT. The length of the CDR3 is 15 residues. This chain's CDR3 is CASSESVWSSYEQYF. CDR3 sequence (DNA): TGTGCCAGCAGTGAATCTGTTTGGAGCTCCTACGAGCAGTATTTC.

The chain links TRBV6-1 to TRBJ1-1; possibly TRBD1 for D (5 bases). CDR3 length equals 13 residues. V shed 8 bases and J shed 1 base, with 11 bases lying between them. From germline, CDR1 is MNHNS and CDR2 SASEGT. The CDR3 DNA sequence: TGTGCCAGCCGCGGGACGGGGAACACTGAAGCTTTCTTT. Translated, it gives CASRGTGNTEAFF.

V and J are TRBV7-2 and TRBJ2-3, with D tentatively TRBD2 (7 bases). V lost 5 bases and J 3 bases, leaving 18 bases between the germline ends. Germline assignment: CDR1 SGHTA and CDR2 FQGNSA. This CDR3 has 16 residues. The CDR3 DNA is TGTGCCAGCAGCCCCCAATTGGGGGGGCCGACAGATACGCAGTATTTT. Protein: CASSPQLGGPTDTQYF.

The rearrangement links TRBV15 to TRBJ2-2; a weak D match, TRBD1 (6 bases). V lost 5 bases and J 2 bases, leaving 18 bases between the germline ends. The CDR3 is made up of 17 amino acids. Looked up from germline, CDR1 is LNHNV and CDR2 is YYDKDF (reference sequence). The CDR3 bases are TGTGCCACCAGCGGATTAATTAGGACAGCTAACACCGGGGAGCTGTTTTTT. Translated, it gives CATSGLIRTANTGELFF. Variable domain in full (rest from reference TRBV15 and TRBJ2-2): DAMVIQNPRYQVTQFGKPVTLSCSQTLNHNVMYWYQQKSSQAPKLLFHYYDKDFNNEADTPDNFQSRRPNTSFCFLDIRSPGLGDTAMYLCATSGLIRTANTGELFFGEGSRLTVL.

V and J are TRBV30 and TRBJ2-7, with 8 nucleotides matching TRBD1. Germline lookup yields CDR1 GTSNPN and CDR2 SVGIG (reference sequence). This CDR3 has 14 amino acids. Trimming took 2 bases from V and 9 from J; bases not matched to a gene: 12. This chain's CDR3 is CAWSTAGGALLQYF. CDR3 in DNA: TGTGCCTGGAGTACGGCAGGGGGCGCTTTGTTGCAGTACTTC.